These 9 T cell receptor beta chains were sequenced from one sample in a study of T-cell memory formation after mild COVID-19. MiXCR, applied by TCRdb to the 5' RACE reads, yields one record per CDR3 protein. This repertoire shows 250,000 to 300,000 distinct CDR3 sequences, about a sixth found once; its top ten account for more than 20%. Sequencing input: PBMCs or a T cell subset sorted from them (not recorded which). The receptors stem from a man aged 18 to 30 who had mild COVID-19 (a few samples of this study predate the infection). Cell type and time point are not known.

The chain has TRBV7-2 and TRBJ1-5, with 7 bases identical to TRBD1. The V gene's germline CDR1 is SGHTA and CDR2 FQGNSA. The CDR3 has 14 amino acids. With V trimmed by 4 bases and J by 6 bases, 6 bases remained unmatched. The chain's CDR3 is CASSYLDRRQPQHF. In DNA, the CDR3 is TGTGCCAGCAGCTACTTGGACAGGCGTCAGCCCCAGCATTTT.

The chain recombines TRBV7-9 with TRBJ1-3; 7 nucleotides line up with TRBD1. Germline trimming cut 5 bases from V and 4 bases from J; bases unmatched to any gene: 14. This CDR3 has 17 residues. Germline assignment: CDR1 SEHNR and CDR2 FQNEAQ (reference sequence). CDR3 bases: TGTGCCAGCAGCCCCAGTGGTACAGGGGTTCCAGGAAACACCATATATTTT. It encodes CASSPSGTGVPGNTIYF.

This clonotype was detected only a few times. V is TRBV5-1 and J is TRBJ1-1; D unclear. Deletions cut 0 bases from V and 5 bases from J, with 11 bases between. The CDR3 consists of 14 residues. The germline V gene encodes CDR1 SGHRS and CDR2 YFSETQ. The CDR3, as DNA: TGCGCCAGCAGCTTGGTAAGTTCTGGGACTGAAGCTTTCTTT. Its protein is CASSLVSSGTEAFF.

The chain is built from TRBV6-2 or TRBV6-3 and TRBJ2-1; TRBD2 matches at 13 bases. Trimming took 1 base from V and 5 from J; bases not matched to a gene: 2. Germline values: CDR1 MNHEY, CDR2 SVGEGT. CDR3 length: 16 residues. The CDR3 loop is CASSYLTSGGHNEQFF. The CDR3 nucleotides are TGTGCCAGCAGTTACTTGACTAGCGGGGGGCACAATGAGCAGTTCTTC.

The J gene is TRBJ2-5, the V gene TRBV14; no clear D gene. V lost 3 bases and J lost 7, with 18 bases in between. The CDR3 covers 15 residues. Germline V CDR1 and CDR2: SGHDN, FVKESK. The CDR3 is CASSQESTRLWTQYF. The CDR3 DNA reads as TGTGCCAGCAGCCAGGAATCCACTCGCTTATGGACCCAGTACTTC.

This clonotype was found a few times. The chain couples TRBV7-9 to TRBJ2-7, with D maybe TRBD2 (5 bases). CDR3 length: 16 residues. Germline CDR1 and CDR2: SEHNR and FQNEAQ (reference sequence). Trimming pared 5 bases from V and 4 bases from J, leaving 21 bases between. The CDR3: CASSPSDGLRGYEQYF. CDR3 bases: TGTGCCAGCAGCCCATCTGACGGTCTCAGAGGGTACGAGCAGTACTTC. Filled out from reference TRBV7-9 and TRBJ2-7, the complete variable domain reads DTGVSQNPRHKITKRGQNVTFRCDPISEHNRLYWYRQTLGQGPEFLTYFQNEAQLEKSRLLSDRFSAERPKGSFSTLEIQRTEQGDSAMYLCASSPSDGLRGYEQYFGPGTRLTVT.

CDR3 nucleotide sequence: TGTGCCATCAGTGCCGGGACAGGGGACTATGGCTACACCTTC. It encodes CAISAGTGDYGYTF. The rearrangement uses TRBV10-3 and TRBJ1-2; TRBD1 aligns across 10 bases. CDR3 length: 14 amino acids. The germline V gene encodes CDR1 ENHRY and CDR2 SYGVKD. Trimming cost V 4 bases and J 3 bases; bases outside gene matches: 2.

Many counts were recorded for this clonotype. V and J are TRBV5-5 and TRBJ2-3, with D possibly being TRBD1 (7 bases). Germline lookup yields CDR1 SGHKS and CDR2 YYEKEE (reference sequence). V was cut by 5 bases and J by 0 bases, with 16 bases left in between. The CDR3 extends over 16 amino acids. The CDR3 region has the DNA TGTGCCAGCAGATCCCAGGGGGGATTTAGCACAGATACGCAGTATTTT. Translated, it gives CASRSQGGFSTDTQYF. Combining the CDR3 with reference TRBV5-5 and TRBJ2-3 gives the whole variable domain DAGVTQSPTHLIKTRGQQVTLRCSPISGHKSVSWYQQVLGQGPQFIFQYYEKEERGRGNFPDRFSARQFPNYSSELNVNALLLGDSALYLCASRSQGGFSTDTQYFGPGTRLTVL.

There are a few counts of this clonotype. This rearrangement joins TRBV4-3 to TRBJ2-1; the D is unclear. V was clipped by 1 base and J by 1 base, with 11 bases between them. Germline CDR1 is LGHNA and CDR2 is YSLEER. The CDR3 has 16 amino acids. CDR3 loop: CASSQGRTVSYNEQFF. The DNA of the CDR3 is TGCGCCAGCAGCCAAGGTCGGACCGTTTCCTACAATGAGCAGTTCTTC.